This T cell receptor beta chain was identified in a study of shared clonotypes between healthy human individuals (dated by TCRdb to 2018 to 2020). Describing the broader study: A couple of women and a few men aged 18 to 49 years were included in the cohort. Blood TCR repertoires of a handful of healthy adults were deeply sequenced to estimate repertoire size and the extent of clonotype sharing between individuals. Libraries were prepared and TCR repertoires were sequenced by different laboratories using diverse techniques, in order to increase sequencing depth and limit assay-specific biases. Per donor, leukapheresis produced somewhere between about 0.9 and 9.5 billion PBMCs.

As regards this clone: The specificity of this receptor is unknown. At one of its ends the junction is not consistent with the germline gene, which may arise from a read error. The sample carries other DNA sequences with the same CDR3.

The donors were healthy, HIV-negative adults with no recently reported acute infections or vaccinations. All donors were Caucasian adults living in Nashville, Tennessee, USA. In the unsorted samples, tens of millions of PBMCs were counted, and genomic DNA was extracted using the QIAamp DNA Blood Mini kit. Blood was collected by leukapheresis, and PBMCs were isolated by Ficoll-Histopaque density gradient centrifugation and then cryopreserved in liquid nitrogen vapor phase. From its cysteine to its phenylalanine, the CDR3 spans 15 amino acids. Only CDR3 DNA remains: 45 bases, in frame from the first base. The germline V gene supplies CDR1 MGHDK and CDR2 SYGVNS. Study-level results and caveats: Because the study included only a small number of donors, the genetic and exposure-history diversity represented was limited. Pairwise subsampling led to the expectation that sequencing depth would affect the degree of clonotype sharing among donors. Sampling was restricted to blood, and TCR repertoires in tissue are likely to differ from TCR repertoires in blood.

Using the deep immunoSEQ assay, multiplex PCR amplified TCR CDR3 regions from genomic DNA. For each cell subset, the extracted genomic DNA was distributed evenly across all wells of several immunoSEQ 96-well plates, and each plate served as one replicate. For unsorted PBMC, each replicate PCR was loaded with about 300 ng genomic DNA, equivalent to about 33,000 T cell genomes. Ten immunoSEQ deep assay plates were used to sequence the unsorted PBMC genomic DNA. Purified libraries were quantified with a Qubit 3.0 fluorometer, sized on a Bioanalyzer 2100, and re-quantified with the KAPA Library Quantification kit. Each immunoSEQ 96-well plate was sequenced on its own single-read 150-cycle Illumina NextSeq 550 flow cell. The original methods were these. Because the immunoSEQ output held only junctional sequences and lacked quality scores, the filtering could not match the filtering applied to full-length reads. Sequences were annotated with PyIR, a Python wrapper for IgBLAST v1.9, using IMGT germline references to assign V/J genes and CDR3. Reads with weak V/J assignments (E-value above 1e-6), missing CDR3, stop codons, out-of-frame junctions, or ambiguous translated residues were removed. V3J clonotypes were defined as sequences sharing the same inferred V gene, J gene, and CDR3 amino acid sequence. The percentage overlap between two repertoires was calculated by dividing the number of shared unique clonotypes by the size of the smaller repertoire. Three approaches were used to assess repertoire richness: RTK rarefaction, the Chao1 estimator, and Recon v2.1 estimates of unobserved clonotypes. TCRdb provides this immuneACCESS table in a form limited to in-frame rearrangements. Some clones are lacking; in checked studies, under half of them reflect an unresolved V gene, and why the rest are absent is not known. That table furnishes V, J and clone size, whereas the DNA furnished D and trimming. The sample profile shows 400,000 to 500,000 clones; approximately 80% of them were found once. The ten largest account for under 15% of the sample.

The chain uses TRBV25-1 and TRBJ1-3; the D gene is perhaps TRBD1, from 5 matching bases. This sequence was found in a middle-aged woman in good health. Some clones in this sample may be carry-over from other donors' samples. What was sequenced was PBMCs. The CDR3 protein sequence reads: CASSESRVPGNTIYF. The nucleotide sequence reads TGTGCCAGCAGTGAATCCAGGGTCCCTGGAAACACCATATACTTT.